This TCR beta chain was observed in a study of technical replicates of blood from a handful of donors. Sequencing was performed with immunoSEQ multiplex PCR; in TCRdb, only in-frame clones are kept and a portion is missing. This table has fewer than 85,000 clones, 94% appearing once. The germline V gene encodes CDR1 SGHAT and CDR2 FQDESV (reference sequence). The germline V and J ends were trimmed by 2 bases and 7 bases, with 12 bases remaining between them. The CDR3 sequence is 15 residues long. The chain employs TRBV11-1 and TRBJ1-6, with D hard to call. The source is a human donor in good health. Sample: T cells isolated from PBMCs. CDR3 in DNA: TGTGCCAGCAGCTTAAGCGGCAGGCAAAATTCACCCCTCCACTTT. It encodes CASSLSGRQNSPLHF. The full variable domain, rest sourced from reference TRBV11-1 and TRBJ1-6, is EAEVAQSPRYKITEKSQAVAFWCDPISGHATLYWYRQILGQGPELLVQFQDESVVDDSQLPKDRFSAERLKGVDSTLKIQPAELGDSAMYLCASSLSGRQNSPLHFGNGTRLTVT.